The 22 T cell receptor beta chains reported below all come from one sample, sequenced in a study of blood T cell repertoires in COVID-19 (dated by TCRdb to 2020 to 2021). Libraries were prepared through the immunoSEQ multiplex PCR assay. This immuneACCESS table, as held by TCRdb, lists in-frame sequences with V and J called but not all clones. Of the missing ones, under half trace to an unresolved V gene in checked studies; the others have no known cause. The sample table shows some 180,000 clones, and roughly 88% are seen once. Around 7% of the sample belongs to the ten largest clones. The specimen was peripheral blood. The receptors shown here come from a woman aged 40 to 50 with COVID-19, enrolled during active disease.

The V call is TRBV28, the J call TRBJ1-1, with D tentatively TRBD1 (5 bases). The V and J ends lost 6 bases and 5 bases respectively, with 16 bases between them. Per the germline V gene, CDR1 is MDHEN and CDR2 is SYDVKM. The CDR3 is made up of 14 amino acids. CDR3: CASRGLGEGTEAFF. The CDR3 region has the DNA TGTGCCAGCAGGGGATTAGGGGAGGGGACTGAAGCTTTCTTT.

The chain links TRBV4-1 to TRBJ1-1, with D perhaps matching TRBD1 (5 bases). V dropped 6 bases and J dropped 4 bases, with 15 bases sitting between them. CDR1 MGHRA and CDR2 YSYEKL come from the germline V gene. The CDR3 has 14 amino acids. The CDR3 here is CASRTVGGVTEAFF. The CDR3 nucleotides are TGCGCCAGCAGGACCGTGGGAGGGGTCACTGAAGCTTTCTTT.

The CDR3, as DNA: TGCAGTGCTAGTCGGGGCCAGGGGGCAGGAGAGACCCAGTACTTC. This codes for CSASRGQGAGETQYF. This chain links TRBV20-1 with TRBJ2-5; the match to TRBD1 covers 8 bases. The CDR3 extends over 15 amino acids. With V trimmed by 3 bases and J by 4 bases, 10 bases remained unmatched. Germline CDR1 DFQATT, CDR2 SNEGSKA (reference sequence).

The chain is built from TRBV5-6 and TRBJ2-3; D remains ambiguous. This CDR3 is 16 amino acids long. Trimming took off 1 base at V and 0 bases at J, with 12 bases between the two ends. Germline V gene lookup returns CDR1 SGHDT and CDR2 YYEEEE. This CDR3 reads CASSLYRGSSTDTQYF. CDR3 DNA: TGTGCCAGCAGCTTGTATCGAGGCAGTAGCACAGATACGCAGTATTTT.

The genes are TRBV3-1 (or the pseudogene TRBV3-2) and TRBJ1-2, with unresolved D. The CDR3 is 13 amino acids. V shed 4 bases and J shed 8 bases, with 14 bases lying between them. Germline-derived CDR1 and CDR2 are LGHDT and YNNKEL (reference sequence). The chain's CDR3 is CASSLNGPGGYTF. The CDR3 nucleotides are TGTGCCAGCAGCCTAAATGGGCCGGGGGGCTACACCTTC.

V usage is TRBV18 and J usage is TRBJ1-6; a weak D match, TRBD1 (6 bases). Trimming cost V 0 bases and J 7 bases, with 10 bases left between them. CDR3 size: 15 residues. Germline V gene sequence: CDR1 KGHSH, CDR2 LQKENI. The CDR3 loop is CASSPPQGQNSPLHF. The CDR3 region has the DNA TGTGCCAGCTCACCACCGCAGGGGCAGAATTCACCCCTCCACTTT.

The J gene is TRBJ1-5, the V gene TRBV19; D is unclear. The V gene's germline CDR1 is LNHDA and CDR2 SQIVND (reference sequence). This CDR3 region has 15 residues. Between the trimmed V and J ends, which lost 1 base and 0 bases, there was a span of 7 bases. The CDR3 reads CASSIGHRSNQPQHF. The CDR3 DNA reads as TGTGCCAGTAGTATAGGACACCGTAGCAATCAGCCCCAGCATTTT. Based on the CDR3 plus reference TRBV19 and TRBJ1-5, the full variable domain is DGGITQSPKYLFRKEGQNVTLSCEQNLNHDAMYWYRQDPGQGLRLIYYSQIVNDFQKGDIAEGYSVSREKKESFPLTVTSAQKNPTAFYLCASSIGHRSNQPQHFGDGTRLSIL.

V and J are TRBV11-2 and TRBJ1-1; D possibly corresponds to TRBD1 (6 bases). Trimming took 3 bases from V and 4 from J, leaving 9 bases between them. CDR3 size: 13 residues. Germline V CDR1 and CDR2: SGHAT, FQNNGV. The CDR3 nucleotides read TGTGCCAGCAGCTTCCTGGACAGCACTGAAGCTTTCTTT. Translation gives CASSFLDSTEAFF.

V is TRBV4-2 and J is TRBJ1-1; D not resolved. The CDR3 covers 15 residues. In germline, CDR1 is LGHNA, CDR2 YNFKEQ. The V gene lost 1 base and the J gene lost 5 bases, with 14 bases spanning the gap. Here the CDR3 reads CASSQGSTRYTEAFF. The CDR3 DNA reads TGTGCCAGCAGCCAAGGATCTACCAGGTATACTGAAGCTTTCTTT.

V usage is TRBV3-1 (or the pseudogene TRBV3-2) and J usage is TRBJ1-3, with TRBD1 as a possible D gene (6 bases). CDR3 length equals 17 residues. Germline V CDR1 and CDR2: LGHDT, YNNKEL (reference sequence). The germline V and J ends were trimmed by 0 bases and 0 bases, with 12 bases remaining between them. The CDR3 sequence is CASSQEGTSLSGNTIYF. CDR3 DNA sequence: TGTGCCAGCAGCCAAGAGGGGACAAGCCTCTCTGGAAACACCATATATTTT.

This clone turned up a few times. This rearrangement joins TRBV29-1 to TRBJ1-2, with 10 positions matching TRBD1. This CDR3 has 13 residues. Germline CDR1 reads SQVTM; CDR2 reads ANQGSEA. After removal of 3 bases from V and 6 bases from J, the junction contained 4 bases not matched to a gene. CDR3 loop: CSVDGGTGDGYTF. The CDR3 DNA follows: TGCAGCGTTGACGGAGGGACAGGGGATGGCTACACCTTC.

The rearrangement uses TRBV12-5 and TRBJ2-1; TRBD2 matches at 8 bases. The CDR3 totals 12 residues. From germline, CDR1 is LGHNT and CDR2 FRNRAP. The trim removed 4 bases at V and 8 bases at J, leaving 1 base unmatched. This chain's CDR3 is CASGSGGDEQFF. The CDR3 coding sequence is TGTGCTAGTGGTTCGGGGGGGGATGAGCAGTTCTTC.

This chain uses TRBV29-1 with TRBJ1-2, with 9 positions matching TRBD1. V shed 5 bases, J shed 7 bases, and the junction held 5 bases outside the gene matches. In germline, CDR1 is SQVTM, CDR2 ANQGSEA. There are 12 residues in the CDR3. The CDR3 sequence is CSVPQGARGYTF. The CDR3 DNA follows: TGCAGCGTTCCACAGGGGGCTCGTGGCTACACCTTC.

The rearrangement links TRBV6-6 to TRBJ2-7; 12 bases line up with TRBD2. V dropped 5 bases and J dropped 2; count of bases not matched to a gene: 7. The CDR3 runs to 16 residues. Germline V gene sequence: CDR1 MNHNY, CDR2 SVGAGI (reference sequence). The CDR3 DNA follows: TGTGCCAGCAGTAGGACTAGCGGGGTTCTTACCTACGAGCAGTACTTC. This translates into CASSRTSGVLTYEQYF.

V is TRBV9 and J is TRBJ1-2, with a tentative D call TRBD1 (5 bases). Germline V gives CDR1 SGDLS, CDR2 YYNGEE. The CDR3 has 14 residues. Trimming cost V 0 bases and J 4 bases, with 10 bases left between them. CDR3 sequence reads: CASSVDGGAYGYTF. CDR3 nucleotides: TGTGCCAGCAGCGTAGATGGAGGGGCCTATGGCTACACCTTC.

This chain uses TRBV6-4 with TRBJ1-2; D is undetermined. Germline-derived CDR1 and CDR2 are MRHNA and SNTAGT. This CDR3 comprises 10 residues. V was cut by 6 bases and J by 9 bases, with 8 bases left in between. CDR3 sequence reads: CASRSLRYTF. CDR3 nucleotide sequence: TGTGCCAGCAGGAGCCTACGCTACACCTTC.

The chain carries TRBV6-5 and TRBJ2-2; TRBD1 matches 8 bases. In germline, CDR1 is MNHEY, CDR2 SVGAGI. The CDR3 covers 15 residues. V lost 8 bases to trimming and J lost 1 base; unmatched junction nucleotides: 6. CDR3 DNA: TGTGCCAGCGGCGCCGGGACAGGGAACACCGGGGAGCTGTTTTTT. Amino acids: CASGAGTGNTGELFF.

DNA of the CDR3: TGTGCCAGCAGCCAAGACCCGGAGACTAGCGGGAGAGGGAAGACCCAGTACTTC. This gives the protein CASSQDPETSGRGKTQYF. The chain uses TRBV14 and TRBJ2-5; 12 bases are a match to TRBD2. The germline CDR1 and CDR2 sequences are SGHDN and FVKESK. With V trimmed by 0 bases and J by 6 bases, 11 bases remained unmatched. The CDR3 sequence is 18 residues long.

This clone was counted between two and nine times. The chain recombines TRBV6-4 with TRBJ2-3; 8 nucleotides line up with TRBD2. The CDR3 has 14 amino acids. Germline CDR1 and CDR2: MRHNA and SNTAGT. The V and J ends lost 2 bases and 5 bases, in that order; junction bases with no gene match: 3. CDR3 DNA sequence: TGTGCCAGCAGTGACACGGGGGGGAAAGATACGCAGTATTTT. Amino acids: CASSDTGGKDTQYF.

The chain recombines TRBV7-3 with TRBJ2-7, with TRBD1 matching 10 bases. Per germline, CDR1 SGHTA and CDR2 FQGTGA. This CDR3 comprises 14 residues. Trimming removed 7 bases from V and 2 bases from J; junction bases left unmatched: 5. The DNA of the CDR3 is TGTGCCAGCACCCCGGGACAGGGGACCTACGAGCAGTACTTC. It encodes CASTPGQGTYEQYF. The full variable domain, with the rest looked up from reference TRBV7-3 and TRBJ2-7, is GAGVSQTPSNKVTEKGKYVELRCDPISGHTALYWYRQSLGQGPEFLIYFQGTGAADDSGLPNDRFFAVRPEGSVSTLKIQRTERGDSAVYLCASTPGQGTYEQYFGPGTRLTVT.

This clone was seen a handful of times. The gene calls are TRBV7-3 and TRBJ2-3; 10 bases line up with TRBD2. The J segment lost 5 bases and the V segment lost 3 bases, leaving 5 bases of the junction unmatched. CDR1 is SGHTA, CDR2 FQGTGA, per germline. The CDR3 contains 15 residues. CDR3 DNA: TGTGCCAGCAGCTTTAGCGGGAGGTTGGGAGATACGCAGTATTTT. Translated, it gives CASSFSGRLGDTQYF.

The chain uses TRBV11-1 and TRBJ2-2; TRBD1 matches at 10 bases. The CDR3 contains 15 residues. The germline CDR1 and CDR2 sequences are SGHAT and FQDESV (reference sequence). The V and J ends lost 5 bases and 6 bases, in that order; junction bases with no gene match: 6. The CDR3 sequence is CASSPGTGVPGELFF. In DNA form, the CDR3 reads TGTGCCAGCAGCCCCGGGACAGGGGTTCCCGGGGAGCTGTTTTTT.